These T cell receptor beta chains were read from a single sample in a study of blood T cell repertoires in COVID-19. Profiled with immunoSEQ multiplex PCR; TCRdb holds only in-frame clones, not every one. This sample has fewer than 90,000 clones; more than 90% occur once, and the top ten carry roughly 4%. Sequenced input: peripheral blood. All receptors come from a human donor with active COVID-19. The donor label of this sample is uncertain. Both conserved end residues are part of each CDR3. The D gene is left open where the match is weak. The size field is filled for only some rows; it gives once, few, many or a size class.

D gene,V gene,J gene,clone size,CDR3 DNA,CDR3 protein
TRBD1,TRBV12-3/TRBV12-4,TRBJ2-7,-,TGTGCCAGCAGCGGGACAGGGTCCCACGAGCAGTACTTC,CASSGTGSHEQYF
TRBD1,TRBV5-6,TRBJ1-3,-,TGTGCCAGCAGCTTGGGGCCAGGGGGCTTAGCCTCTGGAAACACCATATATTTT,CASSLGPGGLASGNTIYF
TRBD1,TRBV3-1/TRBV3-2,TRBJ2-1,-,TGTGCCAGCAGCCAAGGGACAGGGACCGGTGAGCAGTTCTTC,CASSQGTGTGEQFF
-,TRBV9,TRBJ2-3,-,TGTGCCAGCAGCGTAGCGACAGATACGCAGTATTTT,CASSVATDTQYF
-,TRBV5-5,TRBJ1-1,-,TGTGCCAGCAGCTTCGGGACACCGGGCACTGAAGCTTTCTTT,CASSFGTPGTEAFF
TRBD1,TRBV28,TRBJ2-7,-,TGTGCCAGCAGTTCGTCTCCGGGACAGGGATTGGGAGAGCAGTACTTC,CASSSSPGQGLGEQYF
TRBD1,TRBV19,TRBJ2-1,-,TGTGCCAGTAGTCCGGGACAGGGGGCGGGTGAGCAGTTCTTC,CASSPGQGAGEQFF
TRBD1,TRBV2,TRBJ1-5,-,TGTGCCACCAAAGAGGACAGGGCTCAGCCCCAGCATTTT,CATKEDRAQPQHF
TRBD2,TRBV10-3,TRBJ2-5,-,TGTGCCATCAGTGAGTCTAACTTAGCGGGGACCCAAGAGACCCAGTACTTC,CAISESNLAGTQETQYF
TRBD1,TRBV25-1,TRBJ2-3,-,TGTGCCAGCAGTGTTAACCCGGGACAGGGTGGTTCGGATACGCAGTATTTT,CASSVNPGQGGSDTQYF
TRBD1,TRBV5-1,TRBJ2-7,-,TGCGCCAGCAGCAGTGACAGGGGGTTATGGAAGTACTTC,CASSSDRGLWKYF
-,TRBV7-9,TRBJ1-5,-,TGTGCCAGCAGCTTAGGACCCTTTGGCCCCCGGGGCAATCAGCCCCAGCATTTT,CASSLGPFGPRGNQPQHF
TRBD2,TRBV6-2/TRBV6-3,TRBJ2-3,-,TGTGCCAGCAGCTTACTTAGCGGGTCGGGGTTTTTGGATACGCAGTATTTT,CASSLLSGSGFLDTQYF
-,TRBV19,TRBJ1-1,-,TGTGCCAGTAGTATTTCTGTTCACACTGAAGCTTTCTTT,CASSISVHTEAFF
TRBD1,TRBV5-4,TRBJ2-7,once,TGTGCCAGCAGCTCTTTAAAAACAGGGGGCGAGCAGTACTTC,CASSSLKTGGEQYF
-,TRBV11-3,TRBJ2-7,-,TGTGCCAGCAGCCCGGGGGCGACTAGCCTGAGCTCCTACGAGCAGTACTTC,CASSPGATSLSSYEQYF
TRBD2,TRBV7-9,TRBJ2-5,-,TGTGCCGGCGGGACTAGCGTTGCGTCCGAGACCCAGTACTTC,CAGGTSVASETQYF
-,TRBV5-1,TRBJ2-7,-,TGCGCCAGCAGCCAGGACAGGGAGGGTAATGAGCAGTACTTC,CASSQDREGNEQYF
-,TRBV20-1,TRBJ2-3,-,TGCAGTGCTAGTACAGGGAGAGGCACAGATACGCAGTATTTT,CSASTGRGTDTQYF
TRBD1,TRBV6-2/TRBV6-3,TRBJ2-3,-,TGTGCCAGCAGTTTTGACAGGGGAGTCTCAGATACGCAGTATTTT,CASSFDRGVSDTQYF
TRBD1,TRBV5-1,TRBJ1-5,-,TGCGCCAGCAGCTTGGGGGGACAGGGGGCCTATCAGCCCCAGCATTTT,CASSLGGQGAYQPQHF
-,TRBV10-3,TRBJ2-1,-,TGTGCCATCAGTGAGTCAATTGTCGTCGACAATGAGCAGTTCTTC,CAISESIVVDNEQFF
-,TRBV5-6,TRBJ1-1,-,TGTGCCAGCAGCTTTAAAAACGAAGGAGGGGTTAAAGCTTTCTTT,CASSFKNEGGVKAFF
TRBD2,TRBV7-2,TRBJ2-7,-,TGTGCCAGCAGCTTATTCTCTAGCGGTTCCTACGAGCAGTACTTC,CASSLFSSGSYEQYF
-,TRBV7-6,TRBJ2-2,few,TGTGCCAGCAGCTCCACTCGGGGGGCCCCCGGGGAGCTGTTTTTT,CASSSTRGAPGELFF
TRBD2,TRBV5-4,TRBJ2-3,-,TGTGCCAGCAGCTTGGTGTTAGCGGGGGGTCGAACAGATACGCAGTATTTT,CASSLVLAGGRTDTQYF
TRBD1,TRBV3-1/TRBV3-2,TRBJ2-2,-,TGTGCCAGCAGCCAGAGGACAGGGCCCGGGGAGCTGTTTTTT,CASSQRTGPGELFF
-,TRBV7-8,TRBJ2-3,-,TGTGCCAGCAGCCAATCTAGCGATACGCAGTATTTT,CASSQSSDTQYF
TRBD1,TRBV19,TRBJ1-6,-,TGTGCCAGTAGGAAAAGACAGGGGCTTTCACCCCTCCACTTT,CASRKRQGLSPLHF
-,TRBV29-1,TRBJ1-2,once,TGCAGCGCCGTTGGGGGGAGGGGAGGAGGCTATGGCTACACCTTC,CSAVGGRGGGYGYTF
-,TRBV6-5,TRBJ2-3,-,TGTGCCAGCACCAGGGCGGGGAATACGCAGTATTTT,CASTRAGNTQYF
-,TRBV9,TRBJ1-2,-,TGTGCCAGCAGCGTAGCTATCGGCAGGGGTGATGGCTACACCTTC,CASSVAIGRGDGYTF
TRBD1,TRBV7-2,TRBJ2-7,-,TGTGCCAGCAGCTTCCCCCGGGACAGTTTATTTGAGCAGTACTTC,CASSFPRDSLFEQYF
-,TRBV18,TRBJ2-5,-,TGTGCCAGCTCACCCGGCCAAGAGACCCAGTACTTC,CASSPGQETQYF
TRBD1,TRBV5-1,TRBJ2-2,once,TGCGCCAGCAGCGTGACAGGGGGGAACACCGGGGAGCTGTTTTTT,CASSVTGGNTGELFF
TRBD1,TRBV28,TRBJ1-5,-,TGTGCCAGCAGCTGGACAGGGGTTTATAGCAATCAGCCCCAGCATTTT,CASSWTGVYSNQPQHF
TRBD2,TRBV24-1,TRBJ2-7,-,TGTGCCACCAGTGATAATTGTTTTGAGCTAGCGGGAGGGCCTGGCTACGAGCAGTACTTC,CATSDNCFELAGGPGYEQYF
-,TRBV11-3,TRBJ2-2,-,TGTGCCAGCAGCTTAAACTCACAGGGAACCGGGGAGCTGTTTTTT,CASSLNSQGTGELFF
-,TRBV5-8,TRBJ1-5,once,TGTGCCAGCAGCTTTTTGGCTCACAATCAGCCCCAGCATTTT,CASSFLAHNQPQHF
-,TRBV28,TRBJ2-3,-,TGTGCCAGCAGTCCTCGAGGAGCCGGATCGGATACGCAGTATTTT,CASSPRGAGSDTQYF
TRBD2,TRBV6-5,TRBJ2-3,once,TGTGCCAGCGCGGTAGCGGGGGCGAGAACAGATACGCAGTATTTT,CASAVAGARTDTQYF
-,TRBV28,TRBJ1-5,-,TGTGCCAGCAGTTTAGGCCGGCCCCAGCATTTT,CASSLGRPQHF
TRBD1,TRBV27,TRBJ1-2,-,TGTGCCAGCAGTACCGGGACAGGGGGACCTTTCTATGGCTACACCTTC,CASSTGTGGPFYGYTF
TRBD2,TRBV7-2,TRBJ2-3,-,TGTGCCAGCAGCGTAGCGGGGGGGCCAGATACGCAGTATTTT,CASSVAGGPDTQYF
TRBD2,TRBV7-9,TRBJ2-3,-,TGTGCCAGCAGCTTAACGGCGGGGGGCAATACGCAGTATTTT,CASSLTAGGNTQYF
TRBD2,TRBV3-1/TRBV3-2,TRBJ2-3,-,TGTGCCAGCAGCCGCCCTAGCGGGGGTTTTAGCACAGATACGCAGTATTTT,CASSRPSGGFSTDTQYF
-,TRBV11-3,TRBJ1-3,-,TGTGCCAGCAGCTCGTTCTCTGGAAACACCATATATTTT,CASSSFSGNTIYF
TRBD2,TRBV7-6,TRBJ2-3,-,TGTGCCAGCAGCGGGACTAGCGGGGACGTAGATACGCAGTATTTT,CASSGTSGDVDTQYF
-,TRBV5-1,TRBJ2-1,-,TGCGCCAGCAGCTTGGGTCCCCCCACTAATGAGCAGTTCTTC,CASSLGPPTNEQFF
-,TRBV19,TRBJ2-5,-,TGTGCCAGTACTCTCAGGGGGACTGGAGAGACCCAGTACTTC,CASTLRGTGETQYF
TRBD1,TRBV3-1/TRBV3-2,TRBJ1-6,-,TGTGCCAGCAGCCCAGGACAGGTCCCTAATAATTCACCCCTCCACTTT,CASSPGQVPNNSPLHF
-,TRBV2,TRBJ2-1,once,TGTGCCAGCAGTGAAGAGAATAGCTCAACCTGGAAGTTCTTC,CASSEENSSTWKFF
-,TRBV6-5,TRBJ2-7,-,TGTGCCAGCAGTCCCCCAGAGCGGGCCAGGTACGAGCAGTACTTC,CASSPPERARYEQYF
TRBD1,TRBV27,TRBJ1-5,-,TGTGCCAGCAGTGGACAGGGATATAGCAATCAGCCCCAGCATTTT,CASSGQGYSNQPQHF